Below are 2 T cell receptor beta chains sequenced from a single sample in a study of blood T cell repertoires in COVID-19. Only in-frame clones appear in the TCRdb table, and some are missing; sequencing was by immunoSEQ multiplex PCR. The sample carries under 75,000 clones, around 90% recorded once. The sample comprised peripheral blood. Source of these receptors: a man between 50 and 59 years old with active COVID-19.

Points on this clone: At one end the junction does not follow the germline gene, possibly because of a read error. The rearrangement joins TRBV12-3 or TRBV12-4 to TRBJ2-4; TRBD2 aligns across 10 bases. The CDR3 has 13 amino acids. The CDR3 sequence is CASSSNERGGLLF. The DNA for the CDR3 is TGTGCCAGCAGTTCCAACGAGCGGGGGGGCCTTCTCTTC.

This rearrangement joins TRBV29-1 to TRBJ1-2; no clear D gene. Germline loops: CDR1 SQVTM, CDR2 ANQGSEA. The CDR3 runs to 13 residues. The V end lost 4 bases, the J end lost 8 bases, and 17 bases lay between the germline ends. CDR3 loop: CSVVGGERWGYTF. The CDR3 nucleotides are TGCAGCGTTGTCGGAGGCGAAAGGTGGGGCTACACCTTC.